Sequencing of this TCR beta chain was carried out in a study of T-cell memory formation after mild COVID-19. As for the study in general: TCR clusters were largely donor specific.

About this clonotype itself: The target antigen is unknown.

TCRdb processed the 5' RACE reads anew with MiXCR; each CDR3 protein has one entry. Of 350,000 to 500,000 distinct CDR3 sequences in the sample, about a sixth were seen once. Study results and limitations: Clones contracting across day 15 to 85 had a balanced CD4/CD8 profile; later expanding clones leaned CD4+.

Sequenced sample: PBMCs or a T cell subset sorted from them (not recorded which). This TCR derives from a man aged 18 to 30 who had mild COVID-19 (a few samples of this study predate the infection). Cell type and time point are not known.

The CDR3 loop reads CASSLAGFSGNTIYF. CDR3 coding DNA: TGCGCCAGCAGCTTGGCCGGGTTCTCTGGAAACACCATATATTTT. This rearrangement joins TRBV5-1 to TRBJ1-3; D is undetermined. Germline V gene lookup returns CDR1 SGHRS and CDR2 YFSETQ. This CDR3 contains 15 residues. V was clipped by 0 bases and J by 0 bases, with 7 bases between them.